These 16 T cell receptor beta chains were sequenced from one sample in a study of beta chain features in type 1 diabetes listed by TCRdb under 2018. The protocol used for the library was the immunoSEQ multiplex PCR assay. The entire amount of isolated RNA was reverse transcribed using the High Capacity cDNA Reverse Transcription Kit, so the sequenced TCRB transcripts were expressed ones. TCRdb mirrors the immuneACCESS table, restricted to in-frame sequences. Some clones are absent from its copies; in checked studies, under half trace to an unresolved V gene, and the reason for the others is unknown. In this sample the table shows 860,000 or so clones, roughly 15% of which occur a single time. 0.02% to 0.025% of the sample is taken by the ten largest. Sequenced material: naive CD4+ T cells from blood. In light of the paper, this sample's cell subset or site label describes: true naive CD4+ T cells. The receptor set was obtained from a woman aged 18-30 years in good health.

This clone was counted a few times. The CDR3 is CASSRMGAQTNYEQYF. The CDR3 nucleotides read TGTGCCAGCTCACGCATGGGGGCCCAAACGAACTACGAGCAGTACTTC. V usage is TRBV18 and J usage is TRBJ2-7, with a weak D call TRBD1 (6 bases). The CDR3 loop spans 16 amino acids. In germline, CDR1 is KGHSH, CDR2 LQKENI. Deletions cut 4 bases from V and 3 bases from J, with 19 bases between.

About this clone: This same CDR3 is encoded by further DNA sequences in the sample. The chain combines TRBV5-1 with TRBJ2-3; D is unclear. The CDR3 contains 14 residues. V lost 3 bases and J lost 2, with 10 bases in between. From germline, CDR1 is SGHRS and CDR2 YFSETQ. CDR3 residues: CASSSGTDTDTQYF. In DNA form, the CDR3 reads TGCGCCAGCAGCTCGGGCACAGACACAGATACGCAGTATTTT.

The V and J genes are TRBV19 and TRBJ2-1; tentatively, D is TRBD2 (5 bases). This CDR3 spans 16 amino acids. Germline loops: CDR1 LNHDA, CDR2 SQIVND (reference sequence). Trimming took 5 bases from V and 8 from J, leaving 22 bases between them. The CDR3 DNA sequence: TGTGCCAGTAGTTTGGGTAGCGCCCCTTATTTGGATGAGCAGTTCTTC. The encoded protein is CASSLGSAPYLDEQFF.

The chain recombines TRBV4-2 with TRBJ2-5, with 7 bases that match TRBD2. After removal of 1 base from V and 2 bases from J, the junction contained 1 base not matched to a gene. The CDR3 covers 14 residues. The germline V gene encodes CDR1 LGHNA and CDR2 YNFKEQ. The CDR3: CASSQVGGQETQYF. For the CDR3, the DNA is TGTGCCAGCAGCCAAGTGGGAGGGCAAGAGACCCAGTACTTC.

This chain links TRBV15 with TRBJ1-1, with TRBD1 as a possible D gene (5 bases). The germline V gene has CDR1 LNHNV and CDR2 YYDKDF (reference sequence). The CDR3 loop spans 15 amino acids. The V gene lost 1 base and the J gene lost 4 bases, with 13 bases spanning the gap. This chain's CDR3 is CATSRAPGRGTEAFF. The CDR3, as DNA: TGTGCCACCAGCAGAGCACCAGGGCGAGGCACTGAAGCTTTCTTT.

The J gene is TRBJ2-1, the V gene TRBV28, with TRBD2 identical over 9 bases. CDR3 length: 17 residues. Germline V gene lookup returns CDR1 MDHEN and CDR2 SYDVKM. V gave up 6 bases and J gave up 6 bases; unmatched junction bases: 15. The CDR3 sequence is CASRPNSGRWASNEQFF. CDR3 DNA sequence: TGTGCCAGCAGGCCTAATAGCGGGAGATGGGCGTCCAATGAGCAGTTCTTC.

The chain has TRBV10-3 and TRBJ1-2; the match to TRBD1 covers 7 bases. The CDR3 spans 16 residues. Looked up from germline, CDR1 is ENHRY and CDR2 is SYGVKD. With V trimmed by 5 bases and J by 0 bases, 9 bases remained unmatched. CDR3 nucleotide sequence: TGTGCCATCAGTCGACTCACCGGGACAGCTAACTATGGCTACACCTTC. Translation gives CAISRLTGTANYGYTF.

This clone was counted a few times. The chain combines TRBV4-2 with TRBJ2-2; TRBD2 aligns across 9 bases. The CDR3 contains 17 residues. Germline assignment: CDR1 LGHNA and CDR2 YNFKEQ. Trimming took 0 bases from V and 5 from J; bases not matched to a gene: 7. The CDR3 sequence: CASSQESSAGGTGELFF. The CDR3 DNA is TGTGCCAGCAGCCAAGAAAGCTCAGCGGGAGGAACCGGGGAGCTGTTTTTT.

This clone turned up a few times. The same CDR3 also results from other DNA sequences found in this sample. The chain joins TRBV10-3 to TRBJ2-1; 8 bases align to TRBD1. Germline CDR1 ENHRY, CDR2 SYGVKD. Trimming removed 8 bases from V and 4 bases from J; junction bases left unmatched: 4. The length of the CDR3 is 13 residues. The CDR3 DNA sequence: TGTGCCATCGGCGGGACAGGATACAATGAGCAGTTCTTC. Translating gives CAIGGTGYNEQFF.

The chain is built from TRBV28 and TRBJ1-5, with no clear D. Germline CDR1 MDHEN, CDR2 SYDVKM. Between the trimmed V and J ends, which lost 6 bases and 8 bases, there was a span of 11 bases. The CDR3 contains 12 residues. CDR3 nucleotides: TGTGCCAGCAGCCAACGGGTGGAGCCCCAGCATTTT. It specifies CASSQRVEPQHF.

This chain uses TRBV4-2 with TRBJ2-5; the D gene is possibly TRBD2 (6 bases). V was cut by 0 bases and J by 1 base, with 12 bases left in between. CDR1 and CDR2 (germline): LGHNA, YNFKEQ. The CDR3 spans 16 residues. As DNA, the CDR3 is TGTGCCAGCAGCCAAGATCGTAGTAGCGGCCAAGAGACCCAGTACTTC. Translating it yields CASSQDRSSGQETQYF.

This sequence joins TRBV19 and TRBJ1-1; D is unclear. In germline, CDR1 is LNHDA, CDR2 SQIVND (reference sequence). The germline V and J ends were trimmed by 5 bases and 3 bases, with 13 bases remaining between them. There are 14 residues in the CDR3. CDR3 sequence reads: CASSSTRGYTEAFF. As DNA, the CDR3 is TGTGCCAGTAGTTCCACCCGAGGGTACACTGAAGCTTTCTTT.

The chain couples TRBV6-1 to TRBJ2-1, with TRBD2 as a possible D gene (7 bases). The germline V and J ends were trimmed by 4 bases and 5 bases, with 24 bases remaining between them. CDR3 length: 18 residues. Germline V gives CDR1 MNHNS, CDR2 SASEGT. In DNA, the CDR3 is TGTGCCAGCAGTGTCCTAGCTGCGGGGGCAACTAGCAACAATGAGCAGTTCTTC. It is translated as CASSVLAAGATSNNEQFF.

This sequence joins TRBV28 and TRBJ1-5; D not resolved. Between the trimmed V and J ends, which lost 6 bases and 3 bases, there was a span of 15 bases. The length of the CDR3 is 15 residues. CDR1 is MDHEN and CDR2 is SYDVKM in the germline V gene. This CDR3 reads CASSLDKALNQPQHF. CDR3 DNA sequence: TGTGCCAGCAGCCTCGACAAGGCCCTCAATCAGCCCCAGCATTTT.

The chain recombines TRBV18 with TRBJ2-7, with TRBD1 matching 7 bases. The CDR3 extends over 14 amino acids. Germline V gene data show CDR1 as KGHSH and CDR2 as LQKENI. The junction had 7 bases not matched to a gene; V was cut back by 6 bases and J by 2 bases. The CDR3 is CASSQDRLTYEQYF. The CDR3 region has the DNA TGTGCCAGCTCTCAGGACAGGTTAACCTACGAGCAGTACTTC.

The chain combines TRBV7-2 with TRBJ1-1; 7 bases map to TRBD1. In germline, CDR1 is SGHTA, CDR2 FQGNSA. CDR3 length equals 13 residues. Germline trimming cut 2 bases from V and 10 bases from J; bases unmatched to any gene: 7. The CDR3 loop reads CASSLPSRGRAFF. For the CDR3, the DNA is TGTGCCAGCAGCTTACCATCCAGGGGGAGAGCTTTCTTT. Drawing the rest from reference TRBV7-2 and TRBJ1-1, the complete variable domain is GAGVSQSPSNKVTEKGKDVELRCDPISGHTALYWYRQSLGQGLEFLIYFQGNSAPDKSGLPSDRFSAERTGGSVSTLTIQRTQQEDSAVYLCASSLPSRGRAFFGQGTRLTVV.